These 25 T cell receptor beta chains came from one sample sequenced in a study of blood T cell repertoires in COVID-19. Produced via immunoSEQ multiplex PCR; TCRdb's table is partial and in-frame only. The sample consists of some 460,000 clones, about 85% of them appearing once. The sequenced sample was PBMCs or T cells enriched from blood (not recorded which). The origin of the receptors is a woman younger than 35 with acute COVID-19.

The chain couples TRBV5-8 to TRBJ2-1; weak D call: TRBD2 (6 bases). There are 17 residues in the CDR3. The germline gives CDR1 SGHTS, CDR2 YDEGEE. Trimming removed 0 bases from V and 1 base from J, with 14 bases in between. Written as DNA, the CDR3 is TGTGCCAGCAGCTTGGACGGGACTTTAGGTTCCTACAATGAGCAGTTCTTC. It yields the protein CASSLDGTLGSYNEQFF.

This chain joins TRBV27 and TRBJ2-3; the match to TRBD2 covers 8 bases. The CDR3 consists of 18 residues. Germline CDR1 is MNHEY and CDR2 is SMNVEV (reference sequence). After removal of 3 bases from V and 0 bases from J, the junction contained 11 bases not matched to a gene. The DNA of the CDR3 is TGTGCCAGCAGTTTGGTGGCGGGGGGCCGACGAAGCACAGATACGCAGTATTTT. This sequence encodes CASSLVAGGRRSTDTQYF.

This clone was counted once. This chain uses TRBV11-2 with TRBJ2-4, with D possibly being TRBD1 (6 bases). CDR3 size: 12 residues. The V gene lost 5 bases and the J gene lost 8 bases, with 10 bases spanning the gap. CDR1 is SGHAT, CDR2 FQNNGV, per germline. The CDR3 protein is CASSPRQDIQYF. CDR3 DNA sequence: TGTGCCAGCAGCCCAAGACAGGACATTCAGTACTTC.

With regard to this clone: The junction shows a germline mismatch at one end, possibly a read error. The V and J genes are TRBV7-7 and TRBJ2-3; 8 nucleotides agree with TRBD2. Per germline, CDR1 SSHAT and CDR2 FNYEAQ (reference sequence). The CDR3 is 16 residues long. CDR3 amino acids: CASSLWASGSTDTQYF. As DNA, the CDR3 is TGTGCTAGCAGCTTATGGGCTAGCGGGTCCACAGATACGCAGTATTTT.

This sequence joins TRBV11-3 and TRBJ2-5, with TRBD2 matching 10 bases. V was pared by 4 bases and J by 5 bases, with 7 bases of the junction left unmatched. Germline values: CDR1 SGHNT, CDR2 YENEEA. The CDR3 extends over 15 amino acids. The CDR3 DNA sequence: TGTGCCAGCAGCTCGAGCGGGAGGGCCGGGGAGACCCAGTACTTC. Translation gives CASSSSGRAGETQYF. The full variable domain, its missing parts supplied by reference TRBV11-3 and TRBJ2-5, is EAGVVQSPRYKIIEKKQPVAFWCNPISGHNTLYWYLQNLGQGPELLIRYENEEAVDDSQLPKDRFSAERLKGVDSTLKIQPAELGDSAVYLCASSSSGRAGETQYFGPGTRLLVL.

This clone was counted a single time. V usage is TRBV27 and J usage is TRBJ1-1; no reliable D call. Deletions cut 10 bases from V and 14 bases from J, with 26 bases between. The germline V gene has CDR1 MNHEY and CDR2 SMNVEV (reference sequence). This CDR3 has 13 amino acids. The CDR3, as DNA: TGTGCCACGCAGAATCTTCAGGACCGGGGTTCATTCTTT. Its protein is CATQNLQDRGSFF.

The V gene is TRBV2, the J gene TRBJ1-2; TRBD1 is a possible D gene (6 bases). The CDR3 length is 13 residues. V was cut by 7 bases and J by 4 bases, with 13 bases left in between. Germline loops: CDR1 SNHLY, CDR2 FYNNEI. CDR3 sequence reads: CASTRTDSYGYTF. In DNA form, the CDR3 reads TGTGCCAGCACCCGGACAGATTCCTATGGCTACACCTTC.

This clone was counted a few times. The gene calls are TRBV2 and TRBJ2-7, with 14 bases aligning to TRBD2. Trimming took 6 bases from V and 3 from J; bases not matched to a gene: 4. The CDR3 has 15 residues. Germline loops: CDR1 SNHLY, CDR2 FYNNEI. The DNA for the CDR3 is TGTGCCAGCAGCGAGGGACTAGCGGGAGTCTACGAGCAGTACTTC. The encoded protein is CASSEGLAGVYEQYF. Full variable domain (missing parts from reference TRBV2 and TRBJ2-7): EPEVTQTPSHQVTQMGQEVILRCVPISNHLYFYWYRQILGQKVEFLVSFYNNEISEKSEIFDDQFSVERPDGSNFTLKIRSTKLEDSAMYFCASSEGLAGVYEQYFGPGTRLTVT.

The sample holds a few counts of this clone. V is TRBV9 and J is TRBJ1-5; weak D call: TRBD1 (6 bases). This CDR3 comprises 14 residues. The germline V gene has CDR1 SGDLS and CDR2 YYNGEE. V was clipped by 0 bases and J by 7 bases, with 11 bases between them. The CDR3 here is CASSVGSGDQPQHF. The DNA of the CDR3 is TGTGCCAGCAGCGTAGGCTCAGGGGACCAGCCCCAGCATTTT.

The rearrangement links TRBV5-8 to TRBJ1-2; D not resolved. The CDR3 extends over 13 amino acids. Trimming left V 5 bases short and J 2 bases short, with 10 bases between. Germline lookup yields CDR1 SGHTS and CDR2 YDEGEE. Here the CDR3 DNA reads TGTGCCAGCAGTTCCAGGATAAACTATGGCTACACCTTC. This sequence encodes CASSSRINYGYTF.

The V gene is TRBV3-1 (or the pseudogene TRBV3-2), the J gene TRBJ2-3, with 9 bases matching TRBD2. Germline V gene lookup returns CDR1 LGHDT and CDR2 YNNKEL (reference sequence). The CDR3 runs 19 residues. J lost 1 base, V lost 4 bases, and 15 bases had no gene match. The CDR3 sequence is CASSPGPRGGAVGTDTQYF. For the CDR3, the DNA is TGTGCCAGCAGCCCTGGCCCCCGCGGGGGGGCAGTCGGCACAGATACGCAGTATTTT.

The chain recombines TRBV27 with TRBJ1-4; D gene uncertain. Trimming stripped 3 bases from V and 8 bases from J, with 7 bases between. This CDR3 has 12 amino acids. Germline CDR1 reads MNHEY; CDR2 reads SMNVEV (reference sequence). CDR3 bases: TGTGCCAGCAGTTTTTCGGGGGAAAAACTGTTTTTT. Amino acids: CASSFSGEKLFF. The full variable domain, in which reference TRBV27 and TRBJ1-4 provide the parts outside the CDR3, is EAQVTQNPRYLITVTGKKLTVTCSQNMNHEYMSWYRQDPGLGLRQIYYSMNVEVTDKGDVPEGYKVSRKEKRNFPLILESPSPNQTSLYFCASSFSGEKLFFGSGTQLSVL.

For the CDR3, the DNA is TGCGCCAGCAGCTTAATAGACAGGAACACTGAAGCTTTCTTT. Translating gives CASSLIDRNTEAFF. The rearrangement uses TRBV5-1 and TRBJ1-1; D may be TRBD1 (5 bases). The germline V gene has CDR1 SGHRS and CDR2 YFSETQ. The CDR3 is 14 amino acids. The ends were cut back, 2 bases at V and 1 base at J, with 9 bases in the middle. The full variable domain, its missing parts supplied by reference TRBV5-1 and TRBJ1-1, is KAGVTQTPRYLIKTRGQQVTLSCSPISGHRSVSWYQQTPGQGLQFLFEYFSETQRNKGNFPGRFSGRQFSNSRSEMNVSTLELGDSALYLCASSLIDRNTEAFFGQGTRLTVV.

The rearrangement links TRBV7-2 to TRBJ1-1; no definite D call. Germline CDR1 reads SGHTA; CDR2 reads FQGNSA. The CDR3 is made up of 13 amino acids. V was cut by 4 bases and J by 1 base, with 7 bases left in between. The CDR3 bases are TGTGCCAGCAGCTACGGGGAGAACACTGAAGCTTTCTTT. Translation gives CASSYGENTEAFF.

The chain is built from TRBV28 and TRBJ2-7; 12 nucleotides align to TRBD2. CDR3 length equals 15 residues. V trimming: 3 bases; J trimming: 7 bases; junction bases outside the gene matches: 7. CDR1 MDHEN and CDR2 SYDVKM come from the germline V gene. The CDR3 sequence is CASSLYRTSGNEQYF. Written as DNA, the CDR3 is TGTGCCAGCAGTTTGTACCGGACTAGCGGGAATGAGCAGTACTTC.

The sample holds one count of this clone. This chain links TRBV7-2 with TRBJ2-1; D perhaps matches TRBD2 (5 bases). Germline V gene data show CDR1 as SGHTA and CDR2 as FQGNSA. The CDR3 extends over 14 amino acids. V gave up 2 bases and J gave up 3 bases, with 8 bases separating them. CDR3: CASSLYGNYNEQFF. The CDR3 nucleotides read TGTGCCAGCAGCTTATACGGGAACTACAATGAGCAGTTCTTC. Together with reference TRBV7-2 and TRBJ2-1, the CDR3 gives the full variable domain: GAGVSQSPSNKVTEKGKDVELRCDPISGHTALYWYRQSLGQGLEFLIYFQGNSAPDKSGLPSDRFSAERTGGSVSTLTIQRTQQEDSAVYLCASSLYGNYNEQFFGPGTRLTVL.

The rearrangement links TRBV9 to TRBJ1-2; a weak D match, TRBD1 (5 bases). The CDR3 loop spans 18 amino acids. Trimming pared 3 bases from V and 1 base from J, leaving 22 bases between. Germline-derived CDR1 and CDR2 are SGDLS and YYNGEE. CDR3 in DNA: TGTGCCAGCAGCGCGCCACTCGACAGCACAAGAAGTAACTATGGCTACACCTTC. It codes for CASSAPLDSTRSNYGYTF.

This rearrangement joins TRBV28 to TRBJ2-2, with 11 bases aligning to TRBD2. The CDR3 sequence is 15 residues long. Germline loops: CDR1 MDHEN, CDR2 SYDVKM. With 5 bases clipped from V and 4 bases from J, the junction kept 3 bases outside the gene matches. CDR3 nucleotides: TGTGCCAGCAGTGCCGGACTAGCGGGCACCGGGGAGCTGTTTTTT. This gives the protein CASSAGLAGTGELFF.

CDR3 loop: CASSPPFGTGGDYGYTF. Here the CDR3 DNA reads TGTGCCAGCTCACCACCTTTTGGCACCGGGGGTGACTATGGCTACACCTTC. This chain connects TRBV18 to TRBJ1-2; tentatively, D is TRBD1 (5 bases). V lost 0 bases, J lost 3 bases, and 17 bases lay in between. The CDR3 extends over 17 amino acids. From germline, CDR1 is KGHSH and CDR2 LQKENI.

The chain has TRBV10-1 and TRBJ1-6; the D is unclear. V lost 8 bases, J lost 10 bases, and 18 bases lay in between. CDR1 WNHNN and CDR2 SYGVQD come from the germline V gene (reference sequence). The CDR3 is 14 residues long. The CDR3 loop reads CASPCGVAGSPLHF. The CDR3 region has the DNA TGCGCCAGCCCTTGTGGGGTGGCGGGCTCACCCCTCCACTTT.

The chain carries TRBV30 and TRBJ1-3, with D possibly matching TRBD1 (5 bases). Trimming left V 7 bases short and J 7 bases short, with 20 bases between. The CDR3 spans 14 residues. Germline V gene data show CDR1 as GTSNPN and CDR2 as SVGIG (reference sequence). CDR3 bases: TGTGCCTCACCCCTAGTAGGGACTCGGAACACCATATATTTT. Translated, it gives CASPLVGTRNTIYF. The full variable domain, rest sourced from reference TRBV30 and TRBJ1-3, is SQTIHQWPATLVQPVGSPLSLECTVEGTSNPNLYWYRQAAGRGLQLLFYSVGIGQISSEVPQNLSASRPQDRQFILSSKKLLLSDSGFYLCASPLVGTRNTIYFGEGSWLTVV.

The V call is TRBV7-9, the J call TRBJ1-2; D unresolved. There are 13 residues in the CDR3. Germline CDR1 reads SEHNR; CDR2 reads FQNEAQ (reference sequence). The V and J ends lost 2 bases and 3 bases respectively, with 7 bases between them. CDR3 in amino acids: CASSLPGHYGYTF. The CDR3 DNA is TGTGCCAGCAGCTTACCGGGTCACTATGGCTACACCTTC.

This chain joins TRBV4-3 and TRBJ1-2; no clear D. CDR1 is LGHNA and CDR2 is YSLEER in the germline V gene. This CDR3 is 15 amino acids long. V gave up 1 base and J gave up 0 bases, with 9 bases separating them. The CDR3 loop reads CASSQVLSANYGYTF. The CDR3 region has the DNA TGCGCCAGCAGCCAAGTCCTATCGGCTAACTATGGCTACACCTTC.

The chain uses TRBV11-3 and TRBJ2-7; 10 bases map to TRBD2. The CDR3 loop spans 15 amino acids. With 5 bases clipped from V and 9 bases from J, the junction kept 13 bases outside the gene matches. CDR1 and CDR2 from the germline V gene are SGHNT and YENEEA. CDR3 DNA sequence: TGTGCCAGCAGCCCCCCCCAGCGGGAGGGCCCCCGGCAGTACTTC. It translates to CASSPPQREGPRQYF.

Only one count was recorded for this clone. V usage is TRBV28 and J usage is TRBJ1-5; weak D call: TRBD1 (5 bases). The germline V and J ends were trimmed by 3 bases and 4 bases, with 10 bases remaining between them. Germline CDR1 reads MDHEN; CDR2 reads SYDVKM. This CDR3 contains 14 residues. The CDR3 coding sequence is TGTGCCAGCAGTTTCCTTCCAGGGAATCAGCCCCAGCATTTT. Translated: CASSFLPGNQPQHF.